The clone carrying this T cell receptor beta chain was seen repeatedly, ten times or more. Its antigen is still unknown. This specimen belongs to a study of metastatic and nonmetastatic thyroid tumors. Study-level information: Repertoires of blood and of tissue (tumor or nodule) from malignant and benign thyroid patients were compared. Findings and limits, study-wide: TCR beta diversity was reportedly significantly higher in malignant thyroid tumors than benign nodules, in blood and tumor.

Not a single patient had been given any form of treatment at any point before undergoing thyroid surgery. Authors' methods: The distant-metastasis classifier for papillary thyroid cancer was built from CDR3 differences across clinicopathological groups. TCRdb re-called clones from the PCR reads using MiXCR. The V and J calls were determined by TCRdb, not by the authors. The table records around 45,000 clones, 3% to 3.5% of them present only once. Sequences were obtained from blood. The receptor was derived from a female donor with papillary thyroid cancer or a benign thyroid nodule (not recorded which). Some clones in this sample may be carry-over from other donors' samples.

The CDR3 nucleotides read TGTGCCAGCAGCAGTCAGGGCTACGAGCAGTACTTC. Residues: CASSSQGYEQYF. The chain joins TRBV6-1 to TRBJ2-7, with a weak D call TRBD1 (5 bases). V was clipped by 6 bases and J by 3 bases, with 9 bases between them. Germline values: CDR1 MNHNS, CDR2 SASEGT. The CDR3 is 12 amino acids.